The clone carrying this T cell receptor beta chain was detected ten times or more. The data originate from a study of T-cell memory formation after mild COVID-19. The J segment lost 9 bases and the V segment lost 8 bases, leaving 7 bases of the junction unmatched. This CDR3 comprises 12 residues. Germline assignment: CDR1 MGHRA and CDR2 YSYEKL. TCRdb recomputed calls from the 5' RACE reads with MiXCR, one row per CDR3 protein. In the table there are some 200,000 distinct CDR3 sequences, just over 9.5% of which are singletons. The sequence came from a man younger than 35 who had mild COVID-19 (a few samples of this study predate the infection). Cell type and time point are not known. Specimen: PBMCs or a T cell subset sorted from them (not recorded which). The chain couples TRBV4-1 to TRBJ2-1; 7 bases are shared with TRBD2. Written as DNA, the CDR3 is TGCGCCAGCGGCGGACTAGTTGGTGAGCAGTTCTTC. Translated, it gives CASGGLVGEQFF.